Sequencing of this T cell receptor beta chain was carried out in a study of metastatic and nonmetastatic thyroid tumors (dated by TCRdb to about 2020). Broadly, across the study: The researchers compared repertoires between peripheral blood samples and tumor or nodule tissue samples from patients with malignant or benign thyroid disease.

This clone was seen repeatedly, ten times or more. Its antigen is currently not known. No per-base quality is available; no much larger clone lies one base away. Broad study findings and their caveats: TCR beta diversity was reported as significantly higher in malignant tumors than in benign nodules, in both blood and tumor samples.

No treatment had been received by any patient before thyroid surgery. Patient clinical samples collected from about 2011 to 2018 were retrospectively analysed using T-cell receptor beta sequencing. The library was built by means of PCR. The instrument was an Illumina HiSeq 4000. High-throughput sequencing was used to profile the TCR beta-chain CDR3 region of every patient. Per the original workflow: Drawing on CDR3 differences between clinicopathological groups, the researchers built a classifier meant to tell apart patients with distant-metastatic papillary thyroid cancer. To measure repertoire diversity the researchers used the Shannon index, while the Morisita-Horn index served to gauge how similar the tumor and blood repertoires were. The public reads were reanalyzed by TCRdb: fastp trimming at Q25, MiXCR alignment, in-frame beta chains only. In this record, the V and J calls reflect TCRdb's handling and not the investigators' own analysis. The sample includes almost 85,000 clones, with roughly an eighth observed a single time. Of the sample, 8.5% to 10% is held by the ten largest clones.

Its CDR3 holds 14 amino acids, cysteine through phenylalanine. CDR3 DNA is the only sequence kept; it has 42 bases, read in frame from the first base. V loses 7 bases at its end and J loses 7 bases; junction bases beyond the gene matches: 11. CDR1 and CDR2 (MNHNS, SASEGT) derive from the germline V gene. Sequencing input: tumor tissue. This receptor was obtained from a female donor with papillary thyroid cancer or a benign thyroid nodule (not recorded which). Some clones in this sample may be carry-over from other donors' samples. The rearrangement combines TRBV6-1 with TRBJ1-2; 8 bases in the junction line up with TRBD1. The CDR3 in this case is CASTPTAGGRGYTF. The nucleotide sequence reads TGTGCCAGCACCCCGACGGCAGGGGGCCGTGGCTACACCTTC.